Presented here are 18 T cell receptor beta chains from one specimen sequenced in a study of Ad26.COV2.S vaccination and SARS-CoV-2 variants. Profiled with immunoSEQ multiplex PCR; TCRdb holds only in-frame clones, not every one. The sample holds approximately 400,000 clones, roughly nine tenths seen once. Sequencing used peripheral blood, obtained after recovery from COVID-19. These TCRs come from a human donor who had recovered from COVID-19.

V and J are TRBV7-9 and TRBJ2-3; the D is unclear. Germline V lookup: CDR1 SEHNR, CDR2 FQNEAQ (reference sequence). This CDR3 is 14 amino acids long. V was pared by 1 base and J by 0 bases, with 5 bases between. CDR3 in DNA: TGTGCCAGCAGCTTAGGCCAGAGCACAGATACGCAGTATTTT. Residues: CASSLGQSTDTQYF.

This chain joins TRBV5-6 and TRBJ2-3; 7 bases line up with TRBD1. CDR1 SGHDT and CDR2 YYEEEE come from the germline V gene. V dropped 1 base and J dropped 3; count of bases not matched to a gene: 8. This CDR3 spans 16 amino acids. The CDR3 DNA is TGTGCCAGCAGCTTGACGGTTCGACAGGGTACAGATACGCAGTATTTT. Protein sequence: CASSLTVRQGTDTQYF. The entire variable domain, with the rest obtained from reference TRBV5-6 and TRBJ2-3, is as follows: DAGVTQSPTHLIKTRGQQVTLRCSPKSGHDTVSWYQQALGQGPQFIFQYYEEEERQRGNFPDRFSGHQFPNYSSELNVNALLLGDSALYLCASSLTVRQGTDTQYFGPGTRLTVL.

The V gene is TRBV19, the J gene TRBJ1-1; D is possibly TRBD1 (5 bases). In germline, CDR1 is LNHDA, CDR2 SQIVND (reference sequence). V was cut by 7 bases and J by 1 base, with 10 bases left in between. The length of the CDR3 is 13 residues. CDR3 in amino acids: CASIGRANTEAFF. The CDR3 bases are TGTGCCAGTATAGGCAGGGCGAACACTGAAGCTTTCTTT.

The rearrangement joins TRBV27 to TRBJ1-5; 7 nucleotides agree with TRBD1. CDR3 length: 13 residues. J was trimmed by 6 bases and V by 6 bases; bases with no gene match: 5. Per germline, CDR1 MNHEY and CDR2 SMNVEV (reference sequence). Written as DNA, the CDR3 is TGTGCCAGCAGGGGTAGGGGGCTTCAGCCCCAGCATTTT. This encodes CASRGRGLQPQHF.

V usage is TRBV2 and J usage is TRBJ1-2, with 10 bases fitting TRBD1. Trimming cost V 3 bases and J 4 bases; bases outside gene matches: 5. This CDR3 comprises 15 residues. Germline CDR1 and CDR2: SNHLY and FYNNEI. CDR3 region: CASSEQDRGVYGYTF. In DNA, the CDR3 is TGTGCCAGCAGTGAGCAGGACAGGGGGGTCTATGGCTACACCTTC.

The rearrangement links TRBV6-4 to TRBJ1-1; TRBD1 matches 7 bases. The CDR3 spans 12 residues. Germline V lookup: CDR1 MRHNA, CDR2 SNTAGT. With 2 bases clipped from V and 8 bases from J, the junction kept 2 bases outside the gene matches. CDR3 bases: TGTGCCAGCAGTGACCCACAGGGGGAAGCTTTCTTT. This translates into CASSDPQGEAFF.

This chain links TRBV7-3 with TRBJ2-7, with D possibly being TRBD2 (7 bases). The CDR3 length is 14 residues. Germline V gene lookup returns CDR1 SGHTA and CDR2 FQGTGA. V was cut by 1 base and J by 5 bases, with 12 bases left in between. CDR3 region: CASSLSGGLNEQYF. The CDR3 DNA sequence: TGTGCCAGCAGCTTAAGCGGGGGCTTAAACGAGCAGTACTTC. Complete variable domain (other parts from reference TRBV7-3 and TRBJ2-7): GAGVSQTPSNKVTEKGKYVELRCDPISGHTALYWYRQSLGQGPEFLIYFQGTGAADDSGLPNDRFFAVRPEGSVSTLKIQRTERGDSAVYLCASSLSGGLNEQYFGPGTRLTVT.

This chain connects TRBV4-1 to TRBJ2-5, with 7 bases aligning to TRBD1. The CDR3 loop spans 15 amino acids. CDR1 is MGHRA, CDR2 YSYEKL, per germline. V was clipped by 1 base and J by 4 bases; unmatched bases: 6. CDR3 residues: CASSQVRDSRETQYF. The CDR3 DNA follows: TGCGCCAGCAGCCAAGTCCGGGACAGTCGAGAGACCCAGTACTTC.

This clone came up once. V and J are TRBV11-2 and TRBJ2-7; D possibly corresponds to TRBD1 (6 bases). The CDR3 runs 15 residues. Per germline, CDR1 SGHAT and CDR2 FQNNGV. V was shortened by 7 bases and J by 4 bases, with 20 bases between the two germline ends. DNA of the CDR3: TGTGCCAGCACCATGGGGGCCCGAAGGGTGTACGAGCAGTACTTC. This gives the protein CASTMGARRVYEQYF.

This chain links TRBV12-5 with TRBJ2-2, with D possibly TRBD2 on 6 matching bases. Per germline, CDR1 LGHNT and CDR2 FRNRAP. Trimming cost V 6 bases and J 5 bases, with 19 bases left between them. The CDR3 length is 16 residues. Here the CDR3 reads CASGAGLPRGTGELFF. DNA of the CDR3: TGTGCTAGTGGGGCGGGACTCCCCCGCGGGACCGGGGAGCTGTTTTTT.

The CDR3 loop reads CASSPGPSHQPQHF. The DNA for the CDR3 is TGTGCCAGCAGTCCGGGACCCTCGCATCAGCCCCAGCATTTT. This rearrangement joins TRBV2 to TRBJ1-5; perhaps TRBD1 as D (5 bases). From germline, CDR1 is SNHLY and CDR2 FYNNEI. Trimming removed 5 bases from V and 5 bases from J, with 13 bases in between. The CDR3 extends over 14 amino acids. Complete variable domain (other parts from reference TRBV2 and TRBJ1-5): EPEVTQTPSHQVTQMGQEVILRCVPISNHLYFYWYRQILGQKVEFLVSFYNNEISEKSEIFDDQFSVERPDGSNFTLKIRSTKLEDSAMYFCASSPGPSHQPQHFGDGTRLSIL.

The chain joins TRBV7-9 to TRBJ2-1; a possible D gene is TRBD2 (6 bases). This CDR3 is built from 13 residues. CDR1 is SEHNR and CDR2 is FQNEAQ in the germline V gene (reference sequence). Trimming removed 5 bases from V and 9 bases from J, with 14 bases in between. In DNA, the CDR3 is TGTGCCAGCAGCCGCCGGGGGTCGGTTGAGCAGTTCTTC. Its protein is CASSRRGSVEQFF.

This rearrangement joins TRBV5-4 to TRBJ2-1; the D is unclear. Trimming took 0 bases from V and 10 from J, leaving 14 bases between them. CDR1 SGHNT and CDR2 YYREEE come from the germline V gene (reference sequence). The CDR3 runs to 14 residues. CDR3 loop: CASSLDRWYGEQFF. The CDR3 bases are TGTGCCAGCAGCTTGGATAGGTGGTACGGGGAGCAGTTCTTC.

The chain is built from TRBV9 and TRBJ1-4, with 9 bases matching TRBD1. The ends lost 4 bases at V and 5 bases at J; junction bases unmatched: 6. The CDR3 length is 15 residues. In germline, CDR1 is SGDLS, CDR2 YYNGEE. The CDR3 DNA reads TGTGCCAGCAGCCCCCGGGACAGGGCAAATGAAAAACTGTTTTTT. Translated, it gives CASSPRDRANEKLFF.

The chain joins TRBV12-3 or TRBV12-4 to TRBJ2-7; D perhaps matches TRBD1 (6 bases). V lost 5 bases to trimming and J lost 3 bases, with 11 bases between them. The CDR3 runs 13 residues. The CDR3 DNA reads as TGTGCCAGCAGTATGGACAGTTTCTACGAGCAGTACTTC. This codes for CASSMDSFYEQYF.

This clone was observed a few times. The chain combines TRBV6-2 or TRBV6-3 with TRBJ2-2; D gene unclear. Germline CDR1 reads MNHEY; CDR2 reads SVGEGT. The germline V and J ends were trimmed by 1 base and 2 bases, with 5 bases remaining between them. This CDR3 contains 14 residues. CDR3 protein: CASSYLANTGELFF. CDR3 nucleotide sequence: TGTGCCAGCAGTTACTTGGCCAACACCGGGGAGCTGTTTTTT.

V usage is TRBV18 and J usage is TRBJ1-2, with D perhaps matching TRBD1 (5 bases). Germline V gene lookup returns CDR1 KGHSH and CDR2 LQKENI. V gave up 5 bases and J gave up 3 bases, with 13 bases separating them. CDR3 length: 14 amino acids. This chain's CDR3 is CASSRDRQDYGYTF. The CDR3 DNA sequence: TGTGCCAGCTCAAGGGACCGACAAGACTATGGCTACACCTTC. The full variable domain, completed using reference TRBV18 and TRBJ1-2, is NAGVMQNPRHLVRRRGQEARLRCSPMKGHSHVYWYRQLPEEGLKFMVYLQKENIIDESGMPKERFSAEFPKEGPSILRIQQVVRGDSAAYFCASSRDRQDYGYTFGSGTRLTVV.

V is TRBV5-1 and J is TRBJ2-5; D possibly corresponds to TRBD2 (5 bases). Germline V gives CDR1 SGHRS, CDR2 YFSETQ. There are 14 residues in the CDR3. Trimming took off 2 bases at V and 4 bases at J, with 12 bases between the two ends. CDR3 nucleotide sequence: TGCGCCAGCAGCTTAGGAGGTAGTGGAGAGACCCAGTACTTC. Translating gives CASSLGGSGETQYF.